This T cell receptor (beta chain) was sequenced during a study of blood T cell repertoires in COVID-19. This clone was recorded only once. The CDR3 runs to 19 residues. TCRdb's table, derived via immunoSEQ multiplex PCR, lists solely in-frame clones and lacks some. The table has some 300,000 clones, around 88% seen once. This clonotype was sampled from a woman in her thirties who had recovered from COVID-19. Sequencing was performed on peripheral blood. The chain employs TRBV21-1 and TRBJ2-6; TRBD2, the table's D call, lacks a check against the DNA. TRBV21-1 is a pseudogene segment. As DNA, the CDR3 is TGTGCCAGCAGCAAAGAACGAAAGTTTGTGAGCTCTGGGGCCAACGTCCTGACTTTC. The encoded protein is CASSKERKFVSSGANVLTF.